One sample yielded the 9 T cell receptor beta chains listed below, sequenced in a study of T cells after posttransplantation cyclophosphamide. Measured with immunoSEQ multiplex PCR; TCRdb has only the in-frame clones, and not every one. The sample shows 45,000 to 60,000 clones, almost 95% of them seen only once. Specimen: PBMCs. Receptor source: a woman aged 50 to 65 in good health and a related stem cell transplant donor.

This chain uses TRBV7-9 with TRBJ1-5, with a possible D match to TRBD1 (5 bases). The germline V gene has CDR1 SEHNR and CDR2 FQNEAQ (reference sequence). V was shortened by 5 bases and J by 3 bases, with 11 bases between the two germline ends. This CDR3 is built from 14 residues. The CDR3 nucleotides are TGTGCCAGCAGCCCAGGACAAAACAATCAGCCCCAGCATTTT. It yields the protein CASSPGQNNQPQHF.

CDR3 bases: TGTGCCAGCAACTACGAACGACAGGCCTCCACCGGGGAGCAGTACTTC. It codes for CASNYERQASTGEQYF. This rearrangement joins TRBV6-4 to TRBJ2-7, with D perhaps matching TRBD1 (6 bases). Between the trimmed V and J ends, which lost 7 bases and 7 bases, there was a span of 26 bases. The CDR3 is 16 residues long. Germline CDR1 MRHNA, CDR2 SNTAGT.

The rearrangement uses TRBV18 and TRBJ2-5; D call uncertain. CDR3 size: 13 residues. The germline CDR1 and CDR2 sequences are KGHSH and LQKENI. The ends were cut back, 3 bases at V and 3 bases at J, with 8 bases in the middle. DNA of the CDR3: TGTGCCAGCTCACCGCGACATGAAGAGACCCAGTACTTC. The encoded protein is CASSPRHEETQYF.

The chain employs TRBV4-2 and TRBJ1-1, with D possibly TRBD1 on 6 matching bases. V was pared by 4 bases and J by 6 bases, with 18 bases between. The CDR3 contains 15 residues. Looked up from germline, CDR1 is LGHNA and CDR2 is YNFKEQ. The CDR3 DNA reads TGTGCCAGCAGCCCCTGGGGGGGGCGGGGAGCTGAAGCTTTCTTT. It encodes CASSPWGGRGAEAFF.

V usage is TRBV7-9 and J usage is TRBJ2-7; D perhaps matches TRBD1 (6 bases). Germline values: CDR1 SEHNR, CDR2 FQNEAQ (reference sequence). Trimming shortened V by 4 bases and J by 5 bases, and 9 bases separated the two germline ends. The CDR3 covers 12 residues. DNA of the CDR3: TGTGCCAGCAGCTACCCAGGGGACGAGCAGTACTTC. It translates to CASSYPGDEQYF.

This chain connects TRBV28 to TRBJ1-2; the match to TRBD1 covers 8 bases. The V gene's germline CDR1 is MDHEN and CDR2 SYDVKM. CDR3 length: 11 residues. The CDR3 bases are TGTACCGCAGGGGGCCAGGATGGCTACACCTTC. As protein: CTAGGQDGYTF.

V gene TRBV11-2 combines with J gene TRBJ2-7; 8 positions match TRBD2. Germline lookup yields CDR1 SGHAT and CDR2 FQNNGV. The CDR3 has 17 residues. V gave up 0 bases and J gave up 2 bases; unmatched junction bases: 9. The CDR3 nucleotides read TGTGCCAGCAGCTTAGATCACCTAGCGGGCCTCACCTACGAGCAGTACTTC. Its translation: CASSLDHLAGLTYEQYF.

This sequence joins TRBV11-2 and TRBJ1-1, with 9 bases fitting TRBD1. This CDR3 contains 17 residues. Germline V gives CDR1 SGHAT, CDR2 FQNNGV. The ends lost 5 bases at V and 5 bases at J; junction bases unmatched: 15. CDR3 loop: CASSTPGTGISLTEAFF. The DNA for the CDR3 is TGTGCCAGCAGCACCCCCGGGACAGGGATTTCCCTAACTGAAGCTTTCTTT.

The V gene is TRBV5-5, the J gene TRBJ2-7; TRBD2 matches 7 bases. Germline lookup yields CDR1 SGHKS and CDR2 YYEKEE (reference sequence). The CDR3 consists of 17 residues. Trimming took 2 bases from V and 3 from J; bases not matched to a gene: 14. The CDR3 region has the DNA TGTGCCAGCAGCTTTACCCCAGCGGGGTTCATCGTCTACGAGCAGTACTTC. Translation gives CASSFTPAGFIVYEQYF.